This TCR beta chain originates from a study of blood T cells in healthy people across ages. This clonotype has more than one count but fewer than ten. This CDR3 contains 13 residues. Trimming took off 5 bases at V and 10 bases at J, with 15 bases between the two ends. Germline CDR1 reads MNHEY; CDR2 reads SVGAGI. Alongside a J-beta primer mix, a sample-barcoded 5' primer served in a second PCR lasting 7 to 11 cycles. Using its own MiXCR run on the 5' RACE reads, TCRdb lists one record per CDR3 protein. This table holds approximately 900,000 distinct CDR3 sequences, about 27% found once. These data also formed part of another study, on T cells of mothers and their children.

Sequenced material: blood. This receptor was obtained from a woman in her forties in good health. V usage is TRBV6-5 and J usage is TRBJ2-1, with D possibly matching TRBD1 (6 bases). The CDR3 DNA follows: TGTGCCAGCAGTCTCAACAGGGTGGGGGAGCAGTTCTTC. This encodes CASSLNRVGEQFF.